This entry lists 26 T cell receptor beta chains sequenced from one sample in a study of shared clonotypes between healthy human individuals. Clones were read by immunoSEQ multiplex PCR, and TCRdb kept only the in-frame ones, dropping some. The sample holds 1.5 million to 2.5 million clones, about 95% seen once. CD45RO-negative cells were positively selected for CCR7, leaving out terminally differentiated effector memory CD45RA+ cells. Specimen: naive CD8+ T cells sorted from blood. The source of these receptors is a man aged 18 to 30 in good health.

In nucleotides, the CDR3 is TGTGCCAGCAGCCCCACGGCCAGCGGGAGATTGGATGAGCAGTTCTTC. This translates into CASSPTASGRLDEQFF. V gene TRBV11-2 combines with J gene TRBJ2-1; the match to TRBD2 covers 8 bases. The ends lost 5 bases at V and 8 bases at J; junction bases unmatched: 14. CDR1 and CDR2 from the germline V gene are SGHAT and FQNNGV. This CDR3 contains 16 residues.

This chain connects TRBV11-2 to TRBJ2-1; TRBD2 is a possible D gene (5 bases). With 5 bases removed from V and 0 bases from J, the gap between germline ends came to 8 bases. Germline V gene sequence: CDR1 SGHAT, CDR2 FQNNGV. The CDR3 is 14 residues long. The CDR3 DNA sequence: TGTGCCAGCAGCCCCGGGGACTCCTACAATGAGCAGTTCTTC. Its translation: CASSPGDSYNEQFF.

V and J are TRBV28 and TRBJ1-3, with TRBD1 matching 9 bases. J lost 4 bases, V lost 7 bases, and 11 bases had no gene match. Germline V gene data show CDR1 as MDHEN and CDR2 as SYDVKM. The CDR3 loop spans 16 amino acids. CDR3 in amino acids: CASMPQGAARGNTIYF. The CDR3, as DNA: TGTGCCAGCATGCCACAGGGGGCTGCCCGAGGAAACACCATATATTTT.

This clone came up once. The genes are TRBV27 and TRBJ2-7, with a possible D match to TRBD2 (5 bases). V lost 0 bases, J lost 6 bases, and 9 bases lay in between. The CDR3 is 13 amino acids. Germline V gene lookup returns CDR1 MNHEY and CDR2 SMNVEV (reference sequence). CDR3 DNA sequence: TGTGCCAGCAGTTTATCCCGAAGCGGCGAGCAGTACTTC. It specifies CASSLSRSGEQYF.

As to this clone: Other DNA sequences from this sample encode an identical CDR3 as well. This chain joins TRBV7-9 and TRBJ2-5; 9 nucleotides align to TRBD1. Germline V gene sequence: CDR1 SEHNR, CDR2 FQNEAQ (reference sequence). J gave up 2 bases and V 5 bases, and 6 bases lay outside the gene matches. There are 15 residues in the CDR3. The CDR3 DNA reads TGTGCCAGCAGCCCGCCGGGACAGGGACAAGAGACCCAGTACTTC. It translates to CASSPPGQGQETQYF.

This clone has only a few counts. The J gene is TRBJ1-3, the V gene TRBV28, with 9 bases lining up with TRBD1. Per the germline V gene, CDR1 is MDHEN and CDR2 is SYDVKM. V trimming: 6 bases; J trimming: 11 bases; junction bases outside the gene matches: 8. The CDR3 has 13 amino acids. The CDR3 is CASSPTGGGPIYF. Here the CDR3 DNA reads TGTGCCAGCAGCCCGACAGGGGGAGGCCCCATATATTTT.

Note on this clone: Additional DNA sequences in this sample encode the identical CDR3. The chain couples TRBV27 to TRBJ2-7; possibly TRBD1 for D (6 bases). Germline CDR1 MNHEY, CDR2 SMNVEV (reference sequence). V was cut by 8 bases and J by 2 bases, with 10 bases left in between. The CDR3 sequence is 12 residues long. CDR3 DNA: TGTGCCAGCGGCAGGGGAACCTACGAGCAGTACTTC. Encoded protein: CASGRGTYEQYF.

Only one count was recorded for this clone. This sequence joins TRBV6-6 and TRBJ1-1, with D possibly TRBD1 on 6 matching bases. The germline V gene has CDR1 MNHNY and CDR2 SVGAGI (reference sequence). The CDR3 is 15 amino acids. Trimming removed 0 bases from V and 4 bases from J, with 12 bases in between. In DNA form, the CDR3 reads TGTGCCAGCAGTTACTCGGAGGGGGAGAGCACTGAAGCTTTCTTT. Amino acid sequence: CASSYSEGESTEAFF.

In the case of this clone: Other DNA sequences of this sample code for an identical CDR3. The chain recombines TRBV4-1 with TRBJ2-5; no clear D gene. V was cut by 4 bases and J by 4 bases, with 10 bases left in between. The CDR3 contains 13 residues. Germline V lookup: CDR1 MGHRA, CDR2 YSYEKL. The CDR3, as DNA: TGCGCCAGCAGCCTTAGGTTAGGAGAGACCCAGTACTTC. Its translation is CASSLRLGETQYF.

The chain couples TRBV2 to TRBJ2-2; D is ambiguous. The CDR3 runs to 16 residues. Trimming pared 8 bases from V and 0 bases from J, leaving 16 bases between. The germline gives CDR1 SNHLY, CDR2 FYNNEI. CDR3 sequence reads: CASGTDGGTNTGELFF. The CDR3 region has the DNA TGTGCCAGCGGAACAGACGGTGGGACGAACACCGGGGAGCTGTTTTTT.

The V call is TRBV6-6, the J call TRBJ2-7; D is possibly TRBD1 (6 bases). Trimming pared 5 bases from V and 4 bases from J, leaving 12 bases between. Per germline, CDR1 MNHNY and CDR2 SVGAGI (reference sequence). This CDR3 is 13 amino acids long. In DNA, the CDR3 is TGTGCCAGCAGTCGTCAGGGGCGGTACGAGCAGTACTTC. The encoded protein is CASSRQGRYEQYF.

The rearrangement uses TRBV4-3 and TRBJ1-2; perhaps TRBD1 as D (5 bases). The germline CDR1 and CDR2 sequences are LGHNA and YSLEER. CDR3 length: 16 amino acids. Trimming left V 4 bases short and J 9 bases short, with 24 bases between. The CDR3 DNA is TGCGCCAGCAGCCCAAGAATGAGAGGGGAGGACTCGAGCTACACCTTC. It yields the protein CASSPRMRGEDSSYTF.

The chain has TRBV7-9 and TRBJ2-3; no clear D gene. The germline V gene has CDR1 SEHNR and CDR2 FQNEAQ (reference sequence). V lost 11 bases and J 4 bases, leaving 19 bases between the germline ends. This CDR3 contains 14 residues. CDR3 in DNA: TGTGCCGCTCCAAGCGAGGAGAGTGCAGATACGCAGTATTTT. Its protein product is CAAPSEESADTQYF.

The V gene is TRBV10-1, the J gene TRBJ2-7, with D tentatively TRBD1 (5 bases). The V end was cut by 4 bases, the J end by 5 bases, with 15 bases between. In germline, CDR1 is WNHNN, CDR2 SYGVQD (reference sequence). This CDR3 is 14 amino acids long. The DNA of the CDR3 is TGCGCCAGCAGTGTGGGGCGGATATCCGACGAGCAGTACTTC. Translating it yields CASSVGRISDEQYF.

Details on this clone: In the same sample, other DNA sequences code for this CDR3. CDR3 sequence reads: CASSWTGGNSPLHF. The CDR3 DNA is TGTGCCAGCAGCTGGACAGGGGGTAATTCACCCCTCCACTTT. The rearrangement uses TRBV27 and TRBJ1-6, with 10 bases that match TRBD1. Trimming at V came to 6 bases and at J to 6 bases, leaving 2 bases not matched to a gene. CDR3 length: 14 residues. Per the germline V gene, CDR1 is MNHEY and CDR2 is SMNVEV (reference sequence).

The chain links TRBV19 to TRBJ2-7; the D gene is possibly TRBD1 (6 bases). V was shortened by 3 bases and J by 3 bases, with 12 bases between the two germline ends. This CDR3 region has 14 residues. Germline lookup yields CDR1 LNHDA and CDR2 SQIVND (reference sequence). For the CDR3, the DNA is TGTGCCAGTAGTATTACAGGGTTCGGCTACGAGCAGTACTTC. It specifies CASSITGFGYEQYF.

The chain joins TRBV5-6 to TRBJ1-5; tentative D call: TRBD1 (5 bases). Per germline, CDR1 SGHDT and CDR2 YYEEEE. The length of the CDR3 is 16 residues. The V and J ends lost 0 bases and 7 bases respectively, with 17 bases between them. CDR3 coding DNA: TGTGCCAGCAGCTTGGTGAGACAGAGGATAGAACAGCCCCAGCATTTT. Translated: CASSLVRQRIEQPQHF. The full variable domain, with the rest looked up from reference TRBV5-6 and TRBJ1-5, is DAGVTQSPTHLIKTRGQQVTLRCSPKSGHDTVSWYQQALGQGPQFIFQYYEEEERQRGNFPDRFSGHQFPNYSSELNVNALLLGDSALYLCASSLVRQRIEQPQHFGDGTRLSIL.

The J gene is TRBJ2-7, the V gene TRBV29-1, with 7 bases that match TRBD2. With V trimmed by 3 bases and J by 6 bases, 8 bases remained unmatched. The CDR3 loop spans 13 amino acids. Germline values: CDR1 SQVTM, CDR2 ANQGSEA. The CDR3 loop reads CSVEGRESPEQYF. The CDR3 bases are TGCAGCGTTGAGGGGCGGGAGAGTCCCGAGCAGTACTTC.

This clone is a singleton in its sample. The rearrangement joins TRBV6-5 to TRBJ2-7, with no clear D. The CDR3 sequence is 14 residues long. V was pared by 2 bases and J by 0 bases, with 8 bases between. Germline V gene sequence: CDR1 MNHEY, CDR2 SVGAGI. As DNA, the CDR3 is TGTGCCAGCAGTTACGTTCCCGACTCCTACGAGCAGTACTTC. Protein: CASSYVPDSYEQYF.

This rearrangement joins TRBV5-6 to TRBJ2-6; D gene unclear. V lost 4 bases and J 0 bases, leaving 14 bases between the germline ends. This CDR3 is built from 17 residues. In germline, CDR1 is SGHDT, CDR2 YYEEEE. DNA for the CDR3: TGTGCCAGCAGCCTAACGACGGAGAGCTCTGGGGCCAACGTCCTGACTTTC. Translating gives CASSLTTESSGANVLTF.

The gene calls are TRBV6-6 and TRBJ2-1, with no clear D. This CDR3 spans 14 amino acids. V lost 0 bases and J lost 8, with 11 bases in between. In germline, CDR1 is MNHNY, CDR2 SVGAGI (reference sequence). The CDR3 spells CASSYSRSSHEQFF. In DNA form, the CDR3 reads TGTGCCAGCAGTTACTCCCGCTCGAGCCATGAGCAGTTCTTC.

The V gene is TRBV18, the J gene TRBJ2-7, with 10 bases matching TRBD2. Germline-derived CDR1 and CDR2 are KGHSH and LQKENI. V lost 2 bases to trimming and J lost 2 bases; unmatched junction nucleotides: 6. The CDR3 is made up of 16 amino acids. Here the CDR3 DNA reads TGTGCCAGCTCACCAGAGGGACTAGCGAATACCTACGAGCAGTACTTC. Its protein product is CASSPEGLANTYEQYF. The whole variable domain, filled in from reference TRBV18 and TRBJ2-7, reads NAGVMQNPRHLVRRRGQEARLRCSPMKGHSHVYWYRQLPEEGLKFMVYLQKENIIDESGMPKERFSAEFPKEGPSILRIQQVVRGDSAAYFCASSPEGLANTYEQYFGPGTRLTVT.

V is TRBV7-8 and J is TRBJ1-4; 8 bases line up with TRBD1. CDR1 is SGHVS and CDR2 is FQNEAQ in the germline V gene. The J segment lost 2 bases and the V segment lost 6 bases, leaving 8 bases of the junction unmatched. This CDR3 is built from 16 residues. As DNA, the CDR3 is TGTGCCAGCAGTCCTGGACAGGGCGCCACTAATGAAAAACTGTTTTTT. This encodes CASSPGQGATNEKLFF.

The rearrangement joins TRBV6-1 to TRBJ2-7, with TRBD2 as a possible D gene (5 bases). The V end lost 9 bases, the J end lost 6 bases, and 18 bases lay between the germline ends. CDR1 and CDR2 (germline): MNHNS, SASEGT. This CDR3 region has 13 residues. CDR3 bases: TGTGCCAGTGCGTTTGCACTAGAAATCGAGCAGTACTTC. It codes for CASAFALEIEQYF.

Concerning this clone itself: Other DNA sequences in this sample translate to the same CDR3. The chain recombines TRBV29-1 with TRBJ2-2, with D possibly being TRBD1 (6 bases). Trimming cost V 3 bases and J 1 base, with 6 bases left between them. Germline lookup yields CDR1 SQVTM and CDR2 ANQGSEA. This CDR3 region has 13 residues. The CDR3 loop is CSVETGNTGELFF. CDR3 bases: TGCAGCGTTGAGACAGGGAACACCGGGGAGCTGTTTTTT.

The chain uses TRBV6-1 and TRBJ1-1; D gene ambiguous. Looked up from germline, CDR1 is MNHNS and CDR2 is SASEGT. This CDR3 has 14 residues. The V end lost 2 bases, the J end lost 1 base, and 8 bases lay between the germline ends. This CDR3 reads CASSEYLTNTEAFF. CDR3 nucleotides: TGTGCCAGCAGTGAATACCTCACGAACACTGAAGCTTTCTTT.